This TCR beta chain was observed in a study of read filtering for tumor transcriptome and immune sequencing. This library used approximately 370 ng RNA and molecular barcoded adaptors spanning alpha/delta and beta/gamma chains. TCRdb itself ran the reads through MiXCR, one entry per CDR3 protein. The sample lists some 140,000 distinct CDR3 sequences, under 15% seen once, with more than 6.5% in the top ten. This clonotype appeared many times. Germline CDR1 is SGHTA and CDR2 is FQGNSA. Trimming removed 5 bases from V and 2 bases from J, with 16 bases in between. The CDR3 runs to 15 residues. Material for sequencing was a population of CD138-negative cells sorted from bone marrow. The clonotype comes from a donor aged 40 or older with multiple myeloma. V and J are TRBV7-2 and TRBJ2-7, with D uncertain. Here the CDR3 reads CASSPTGHSTYEQYF. As DNA, the CDR3 is TGTGCCAGCAGCCCCACCGGTCACAGTACCTACGAGCAGTACTTC.